This T cell receptor (beta chain) is drawn from a study of shared clonotypes between healthy human individuals. The wider study: Each donor's CD8 memory used one plate, CD8 naive two, each CD4 subset three.

Positively selected for CCR7, the CD45RO-negative cells used as naive CD8 cells excluded terminally differentiated effector memory CD45RA+ cells. In regard to this clone: Its antigen is unidentified.

Broader study findings: Across subsets, estimated richness was generally greater for naive than for memory populations.

The V gene's germline CDR1 is LNHDA and CDR2 SQIVND (reference sequence). There are 14 residues in the CDR3. The germline V and J ends were trimmed by 6 bases and 0 bases, with 9 bases remaining between them. Measured with immunoSEQ multiplex PCR; TCRdb has only the in-frame clones, and not every one. The data hold some 1,900,000 clones, with over 85% observed a single time. J is TRBJ2-1 and V is TRBV19; no clear D. The source of this sequence is a young man in good health. The sequenced sample consisted of naive CD8+ T cells sorted from blood. CDR3 nucleotides: TGTGCCAGTAGGACCAAGAGCTCCTACAATGAGCAGTTCTTC. The encoded protein is CASRTKSSYNEQFF.